This T cell receptor (beta chain) is drawn from a study of OX40 agonist ivuxolimab in advanced cancers. Study-level information: Prior anti-PD-1, anti-PD-L1 or anti-CTLA-4 therapy was allowed; approximately 41% had some. Partial responses were achieved by three patients: one hepatocellular carcinoma, two cutaneous melanoma.

Using immunoSEQ multiplex PCR, the repertoire was profiled, and TCRdb retains in-frame clones only, with some absent. The repertoire holds just over 50,000 clones, about 80% seen once, with under 2.5% in the top ten. A remark on this clone: Its matching antigen is unknown.

Study results and caveats: Some nonresponders also had low normalized T-cell clonal expansion. Circulating CD4+ and CD8+ T cells showed clonal expansion by week 6 at 0.1 to 3.0 mg/kg.

Germline trimming cut 5 bases from V and 2 bases from J; bases unmatched to any gene: 5. Germline V lookup: CDR1 SGHTA, CDR2 FQGNSA. This CDR3 region has 15 residues. This chain links TRBV7-2 with TRBJ2-1, with 8 bases that match TRBD2. The specimen was CD4+ or CD8+ T cells sorted from blood, collected in a trial of the OX40 agonist ivuxolimab. The clonotype originates from an adult with an advanced solid tumor such as melanoma, head and neck, liver or kidney cancer. The CDR3 DNA is TGTGCCAGCAGCCTATATAGCGGGACCTACAATGAGCAGTTCTTC. Amino acid sequence: CASSLYSGTYNEQFF.